The rows below give T cell receptor beta chains drawn from one sample of a study of blood T cell repertoires in COVID-19. Method: immunoSEQ multiplex PCR; TCRdb's copy keeps in-frame clones and lacks some. Here the sample spans under 200,000 clones, around 84% being singletons. The source material was PBMCs or T cells enriched from blood (not recorded which). The source of these receptors is a man over 45 who had recovered from COVID-19. Both conserved end residues are part of each CDR3. The D gene is left open where the match is weak. Some rows have no size entry. The others give once, few or many, or a class for an expanded clone.

D gene	V gene	J gene	clone size	CDR3 protein	CDR3 DNA
TRBD1	TRBV7-2	TRBJ1-1	.	CASSFGGTVTNTEAFF	TGTGCCAGCAGCTTTGGCGGGACAGTTACGAACACTGAAGCTTTCTTT
TRBD1	TRBV7-8	TRBJ1-4	.	CASSLRTGEKLFF	TGTGCCAGCAGCTTACGGACAGGGGAAAAACTGTTTTTT
TRBD1	TRBV30	TRBJ1-5	.	CAWSGGQLRGNQPQHF	TGTGCCTGGAGTGGGGGACAGCTTCGGGGCAATCAGCCCCAGCATTTT
.	TRBV3-1/TRBV3-2	TRBJ1-1	.	CASSQTTGEAFF	TGTGCCAGCAGCCAAACAACAGGTGAAGCTTTCTTT
TRBD1	TRBV6-5	TRBJ1-1	.	CASRRTGGVTEAFF	TGTGCCAGCAGACGGACAGGGGGCGTCACTGAAGCTTTCTTT
TRBD1	TRBV7-2	TRBJ1-2	.	CASSLVRDRGYGYTF	TGTGCCAGCAGCTTAGTCCGGGACAGGGGCTATGGCTACACCTTC
TRBD1	TRBV6-5	TRBJ1-6	.	CASSYSATGGSPLHF	TGTGCCAGCAGTTACTCTGCGACAGGGGGTTCACCCCTCCACTTT
.	TRBV6-5	TRBJ1-4	once	CASRDGGSEKLFF	TGTGCCAGCAGAGACGGAGGGAGTGAAAAACTGTTTTTT
TRBD2	TRBV18	TRBJ2-7	.	CASSPAPDQRLAGVTYEQYF	TGTGCCAGCTCACCCGCTCCTGACCAGAGACTAGCGGGGGTTACCTACGAGCAGTACTTC
.	TRBV18	TRBJ1-2	.	CASSPLGGPEGYTF	TGTGCCAGCTCACCACTAGGAGGGCCTGAGGGCTACACCTTC
TRBD2	TRBV3-1/TRBV3-2	TRBJ2-2	.	CASGGVGTGELFF	TGTGCCAGCGGGGGGGTCGGCACCGGGGAGCTGTTTTTT
TRBD2	TRBV6-1	TRBJ2-2	many	CASSEVAGGADGELFF	TGTGCCAGCAGTGAAGTAGCGGGGGGGGCGGACGGGGAGCTGTTTTTT
TRBD1	TRBV5-3	TRBJ1-5	.	CARSPPQGVWNQPQHF	TGTGCCAGAAGCCCGCCCCAGGGGGTATGGAATCAGCCCCAGCATTTT
.	TRBV2	TRBJ1-1	.	CASNWGRDEAFF	TGTGCCAGCAATTGGGGCAGAGACGAAGCTTTCTTT
.	TRBV3-1/TRBV3-2	TRBJ1-6	.	CASSHSGIYNSPLHF	TGTGCCAGCAGCCATTCGGGAATCTATAATTCACCCCTCCACTTT
.	TRBV10-3	TRBJ2-1	.	CAISESIGLGSSYNEQFF	TGTGCCATCAGTGAGAGTATAGGACTGGGCAGCTCCTACAATGAGCAGTTCTTC
.	TRBV11-2	TRBJ2-3	.	CASSLNSGGTDTQYF	TGTGCCAGCAGCTTAAACAGCGGTGGCACAGATACGCAGTATTTT
TRBD1	TRBV9	TRBJ1-1	.	CASKPGQGMSTEAFF	TGTGCCAGCAAACCGGGACAGGGGATGAGCACTGAAGCTTTCTTT
.	TRBV6-2/TRBV6-3	TRBJ1-2	few	CASSTSIGYTF	TGTGCCAGCAGTACATCGATCGGCTACACCTTC
TRBD1	TRBV6-5	TRBJ1-4	.	CASSAGQGNEKLFF	TGTGCCAGCAGCGCGGGACAGGGGAATGAAAAACTGTTTTTT
TRBD1	TRBV19	TRBJ1-3	.	CASAGTDPSGNTIYF	TGTGCCAGTGCCGGGACAGACCCCTCTGGAAACACCATATATTTT
TRBD1	TRBV23-1	TRBJ2-2	.	CASSQSLPGQGRTGELFF	TGCGCCAGCAGTCAGTCTTTACCCGGACAGGGGCGCACCGGGGAGCTGTTTTTT
.	TRBV7-2	TRBJ2-2	.	CASSYPLQGSNTGELFF	TGTGCCAGCAGCTACCCCCTACAGGGTTCGAACACCGGGGAGCTGTTTTTT
TRBD1	TRBV2	TRBJ2-2	.	CASTVDRANTGELFF	TGTGCCAGCACCGTGGACAGGGCCAACACCGGGGAGCTGTTTTTT
.	TRBV6-1	TRBJ2-7	.	CASSEGGSGRIYEQYF	TGTGCCAGCAGTGAAGGAGGCTCCGGGAGAATCTACGAGCAGTACTTC
.	TRBV27	TRBJ1-2	.	CASSPQTGLSFGYTF	TGTGCCAGCAGTCCTCAGACAGGATTAAGCTTCGGTTACACCTTC